This T cell receptor (beta chain) was documented in a study of post-analysis software for immune sequencing data. Study-level background: Progressive-relapsing, secondary progressive and relapsing-remitting multiple sclerosis were among the disease courses included.

Notes on the study in general: Patients with multiple sclerosis recorded significantly lower normalized Chao1 diversity than controls, the study found. Controls had lower frequencies than patients of five TRBV segments, which included TRBV5-6, TRBV5-1 and TRBV20-1.

Notes on this clonotype: Its specificity is not known.

This CDR3 has 12 amino acids. CDR1 and CDR2 from the germline V gene are SGHTA and FQGNSA. V was clipped by 6 bases and J by 10 bases, with 13 bases between them. TCR beta cDNA libraries included unique molecular identifiers. In TCRdb, the PCR reads were re-called with MiXCR into one record per CDR3 protein. This table has approximately 400,000 distinct CDR3 sequences, around 37% appearing once. What was sequenced was blood. The sequence came from a girl under 18 with multiple sclerosis. V is TRBV7-2 and J is TRBJ2-1; no firm D call. CDR3: CASSKGSREQFF. DNA for the CDR3: TGTGCCAGCAGTAAGGGCTCACGCGAGCAGTTCTTC. Full variable domain (missing parts from reference TRBV7-2 and TRBJ2-1): GAGVSQSPSNKVTEKGKDVELRCDPISGHTALYWYRQSLGQGLEFLIYFQGNSAPDKSGLPSDRFSAERTGGSVSTLTIQRTQQEDSAVYLCASSKGSREQFFGPGTRLTVL.